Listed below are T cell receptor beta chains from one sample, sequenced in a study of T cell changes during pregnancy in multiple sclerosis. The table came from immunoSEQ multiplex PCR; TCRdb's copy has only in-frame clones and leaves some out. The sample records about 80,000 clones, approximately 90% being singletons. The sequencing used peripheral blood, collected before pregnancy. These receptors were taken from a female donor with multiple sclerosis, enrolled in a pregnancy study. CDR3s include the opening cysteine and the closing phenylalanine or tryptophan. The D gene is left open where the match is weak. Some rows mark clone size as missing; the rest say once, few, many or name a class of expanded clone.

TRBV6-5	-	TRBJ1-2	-	CASSYKSGVFGYTF	TGTGCCAGCAGTTACAAATCGGGGGTGTTTGGCTACACCTTC
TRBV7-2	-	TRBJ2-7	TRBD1	CASTLRGRGEQYF	TGTGCCAGCACCCTCAGGGGGCGCGGAGAGCAGTACTTC
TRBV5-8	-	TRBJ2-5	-	CASSLVRETQYF	TGTGCCAGCAGCTTGGTGCGAGAGACCCAGTACTTC
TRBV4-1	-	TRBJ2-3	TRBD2	CASSQAPGTSGGTTDTQYF	TGCGCCAGCAGCCAAGCTCCCGGGACTAGCGGGGGGACCACAGATACGCAGTATTTT
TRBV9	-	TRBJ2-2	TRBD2	CASSSRGASTGELFF	TGTGCCAGCAGCTCGCGGGGGGCTAGCACCGGGGAGCTGTTTTTT
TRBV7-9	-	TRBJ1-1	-	CASSLPGGGFTEAFF	TGTGCCAGCAGTCTTCCCGGGGGGGGCTTTACTGAAGCTTTCTTT
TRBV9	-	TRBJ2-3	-	CASSVQGPGTDTQYF	TGTGCCAGCAGCGTACAGGGGCCGGGCACAGATACGCAGTATTTT
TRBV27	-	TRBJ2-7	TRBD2	CASSRAFRAGVGFYEQYF	TGTGCCAGCAGTCGCGCGTTCCGGGCGGGGGTGGGATTCTACGAGCAGTACTTC
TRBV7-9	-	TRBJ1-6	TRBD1	CASSPTGAVSPLHF	TGTGCCAGCAGCCCGACAGGGGCAGTTTCACCCCTCCACTTT
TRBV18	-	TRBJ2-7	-	CASSRRGAYEQYF	TGTGCCAGCTCCCGCAGGGGAGCCTACGAGCAGTACTTC
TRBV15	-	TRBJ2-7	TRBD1	CATSTRTGESEQYF	TGTGCCACCAGCACCCGGACAGGGGAGAGCGAGCAGTACTTC
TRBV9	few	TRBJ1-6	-	CASSPTEINSPLHF	TGTGCCAGCAGCCCGACAGAGATCAATTCACCCCTCCACTTT
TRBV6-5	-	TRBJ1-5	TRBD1	CASSRQGHQPQHF	TGTGCCAGCAGTCGACAGGGACATCAGCCCCAGCATTTT
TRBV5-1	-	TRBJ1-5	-	CASSLAGDGQPQHF	TGCGCCAGCAGCTTAGCAGGGGATGGTCAGCCCCAGCATTTT
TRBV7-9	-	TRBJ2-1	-	CASIPQQEPGNEQFF	TGTGCCAGCATCCCCCAGCAGGAGCCGGGGAATGAGCAGTTCTTC
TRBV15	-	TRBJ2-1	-	CATSPSGNEQFF	TGTGCCACCAGCCCCTCGGGCAATGAGCAGTTCTTC
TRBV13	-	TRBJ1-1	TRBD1	CASSPGGTEAFF	TGTGCCAGCAGCCCAGGGGGCACTGAAGCTTTCTTT
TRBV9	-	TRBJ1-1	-	CASSVTGSTEAFF	TGTGCCAGCAGCGTTACAGGGTCCACTGAAGCTTTCTTT
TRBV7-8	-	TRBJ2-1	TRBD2	CASSLYFGGGYNEQFF	TGTGCCAGCAGCTTATACTTCGGCGGGGGCTACAATGAGCAGTTCTTC
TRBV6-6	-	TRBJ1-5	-	CASSRGQPQHF	TGTGCCAGCAGCCGCGGTCAGCCCCAGCATTTT
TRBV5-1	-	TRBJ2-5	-	CASSFRGDKEETQYF	TGCGCCAGCAGCTTCAGGGGGGACAAAGAAGAGACCCAGTACTTC
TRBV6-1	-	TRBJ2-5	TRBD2	CASSEDWLGLAPETQYF	TGTGCCAGCAGTGAAGATTGGCTGGGACTAGCGCCAGAGACCCAGTACTTC
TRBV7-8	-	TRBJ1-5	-	CASSLDRQQPQHF	TGTGCCAGCAGCTTAGACCGACAGCAGCCCCAGCATTTT
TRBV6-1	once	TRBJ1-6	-	CASSEARLRRALHF	TGTGCCAGCAGTGAAGCGCGGCTCAGGCGGGCCCTCCACTTT
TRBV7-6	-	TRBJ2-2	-	CASKGDLGSTGELFF	TGTGCCAGCAAGGGAGACCTGGGGTCGACCGGGGAGCTGTTTTTT
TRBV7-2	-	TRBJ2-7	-	CASSLGGPSEQYF	TGTGCCAGCAGTCTGGGGGGGCCGAGTGAGCAGTACTTC
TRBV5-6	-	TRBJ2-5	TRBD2	CASSSGLALTQYF	TGTGCCAGCAGCTCAGGACTAGCGTTGACCCAGTACTTC
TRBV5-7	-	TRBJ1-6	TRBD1	CASSSKETGGPSGTSPLHF	TGTGCCAGCAGCTCGAAAGAGACAGGGGGCCCTAGTGGGACTTCACCCCTCCACTTT
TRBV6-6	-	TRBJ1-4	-	CASSLGWYEKLFF	TGTGCCAGCAGTCTCGGTTGGTATGAAAAACTGTTTTTT
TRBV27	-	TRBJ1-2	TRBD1	CASSLGTGDYTF	TGTGCCAGCAGTTTAGGGACAGGAGACTACACCTTC
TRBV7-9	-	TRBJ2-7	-	CASSPEVYEQYF	TGTGCCAGCAGCCCAGAGGTCTACGAGCAGTACTTC
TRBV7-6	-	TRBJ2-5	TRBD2	CASGLAGIQETQYF	TGTGCCAGCGGACTAGCGGGAATCCAAGAGACCCAGTACTTC
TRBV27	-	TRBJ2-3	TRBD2	CASSLSGGRDTQYF	TGTGCCAGCAGTTTATCGGGGGGGAGGGATACGCAGTATTTT
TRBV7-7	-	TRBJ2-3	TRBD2	CASTPGLGGTQYF	TGTGCTAGCACGCCGGGACTAGGGGGTACGCAGTATTTT
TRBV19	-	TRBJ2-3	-	CASGLGGGYTDTQYF	TGTGCCAGTGGCCTGGGCGGGGGCTACACAGATACGCAGTATTTT
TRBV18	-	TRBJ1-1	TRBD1	CASSPDRIEAFF	TGTGCCAGCTCACCGGACAGGATTGAAGCTTTCTTT
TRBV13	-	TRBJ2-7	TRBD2	CASSTTKRGGRIAYEQYF	TGTGCCAGCAGCACCACCAAGCGGGGGGGCCGGATTGCCTACGAGCAGTACTTC
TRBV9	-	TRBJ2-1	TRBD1	CASSVEGAALDNEQFF	TGTGCCAGCAGCGTAGAGGGGGCAGCCCTAGACAATGAGCAGTTCTTC
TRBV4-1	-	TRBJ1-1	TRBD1	CASSQRQGSALEAFF	TGCGCCAGCAGCCAGAGACAGGGTTCCGCCCTTGAAGCTTTCTTT
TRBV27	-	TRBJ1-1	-	CASGLSDTEAFF	TGTGCCAGCGGGCTCTCGGACACTGAAGCTTTCTTT
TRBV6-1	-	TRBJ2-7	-	CASRSKSGFYEQYF	TGTGCCAGCAGATCTAAATCGGGGTTCTACGAGCAGTACTTC
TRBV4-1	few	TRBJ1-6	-	CASSQGVSPLHF	TGCGCCAGCAGCCAAGGCGTTTCACCCCTCCACTTT
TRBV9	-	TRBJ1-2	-	CASSVGSRSDYGYTF	TGTGCCAGCAGCGTAGGGTCAAGATCAGACTATGGCTACACCTTC
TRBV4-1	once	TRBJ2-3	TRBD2	CASSQDSFYGAGGPPDTQYF	TGCGCCAGCAGCCAAGATTCTTTTTACGGAGCGGGGGGGCCCCCAGATACGCAGTATTTT
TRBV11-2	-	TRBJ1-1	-	CASSEGTRNTEAFF	TGTGCCAGCAGTGAAGGGACAAGGAACACTGAAGCTTTCTTT
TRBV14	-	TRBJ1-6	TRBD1	CASSHVVGVAGTGNDSPLHF	TGTGCCAGCAGCCACGTGGTCGGGGTTGCTGGGACAGGGAACGATTCACCCCTCCACTTT
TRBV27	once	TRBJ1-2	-	CASRLGAGVNGYTF	TGTGCCAGCAGACTTGGGGCAGGGGTTAATGGCTACACCTTC
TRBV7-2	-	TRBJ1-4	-	CASSLAREFAEKLFF	TGTGCCAGCAGTCTAGCGCGGGAGTTTGCTGAAAAACTGTTTTTT
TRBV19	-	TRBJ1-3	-	CASSPTASGNTIYF	TGTGCCAGTAGTCCGACAGCCTCTGGAAACACCATATATTTT
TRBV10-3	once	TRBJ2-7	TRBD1	CAISDLRTRDRGHEQYF	TGTGCCATCAGTGATCTTCGGACCCGGGACAGGGGCCACGAGCAGTACTTC
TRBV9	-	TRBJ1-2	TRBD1	CASSLRRDSPYGYTF	TGTGCCAGCAGCCTGAGACGGGACAGCCCTTATGGCTACACCTTC
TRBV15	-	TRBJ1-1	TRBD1	CATSRDYRQGAEAFF	TGTGCCACCAGCAGAGATTATAGACAGGGAGCTGAAGCTTTCTTT
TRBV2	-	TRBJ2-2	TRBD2	CASSETAGGPAGELFF	TGTGCCAGCAGTGAGACGGCGGGGGGGCCAGCCGGGGAGCTGTTTTTT
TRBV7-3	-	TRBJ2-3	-	CASSLTGGADTQYF	TGTGCCAGCAGCTTAACAGGCGGGGCAGATACGCAGTATTTT
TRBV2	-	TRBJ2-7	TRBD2	CASSPTSGSSYEQYF	TGTGCCAGCAGCCCAACTAGCGGTAGCTCCTACGAGCAGTACTTC
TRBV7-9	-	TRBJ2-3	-	CASSYLGSRTDTQYF	TGTGCCAGCAGCTACCTCGGGTCACGCACAGATACGCAGTATTTT
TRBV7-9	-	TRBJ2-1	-	CASSLAGRSNYNEQFF	TGTGCCAGCAGCTTAGCGGGCCGGTCCAACTACAATGAGCAGTTCTTC
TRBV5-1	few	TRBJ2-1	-	CASSLYVRGLGDNEQFF	TGCGCCAGCAGCTTGTACGTCAGGGGTTTAGGGGACAATGAGCAGTTCTTC
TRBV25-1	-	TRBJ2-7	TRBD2	CASSEAGTTSYEQYF	TGTGCCAGCAGTGAAGCCGGGACTACCTCCTACGAGCAGTACTTC
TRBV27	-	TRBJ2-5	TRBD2	CASSPVLAGKTQYF	TGTGCCAGCAGTCCCGTCCTAGCGGGGAAGACCCAGTACTTC